These 16 T cell receptor beta chains came from one sample sequenced in a study of T cell repertoires in cytomegalovirus infection. Their antigens remain unidentified. TCRdb ran MiXCR on the reads and lists one entry per CDR3 protein. The data show about 130,000 distinct CDR3 sequences, roughly a quarter seen once. The sample comprised PBMCs, sequenced either directly or after in vitro stimulation (not recorded which). Receptors were obtained from a human donor in good health (CMV status not recorded). Some clones in this sample may be carry-over from other donors' samples.

This clonotype was counted at least ten times. The chain uses TRBV7-9 and TRBJ1-2; D not certain. CDR3 size: 11 residues. Germline V gene data show CDR1 as SEHNR and CDR2 as FQNEAQ (reference sequence). Deletions cut 2 bases from V and 6 bases from J, with 4 bases between. CDR3 region: CASSLINGYTF. The CDR3 nucleotides are TGTGCCAGCAGCTTAATTAATGGCTACACCTTC. Full variable domain (outside the CDR3, taken from reference TRBV7-9 and TRBJ1-2): DTGVSQNPRHKITKRGQNVTFRCDPISEHNRLYWYRQTLGQGPEFLTYFQNEAQLEKSRLLSDRFSAERPKGSFSTLEIQRTEQGDSAMYLCASSLINGYTFGSGTRLTVV.

This clonotype was detected only a few times. The rearrangement uses TRBV7-2 and TRBJ1-1; a weak D match, TRBD1 (6 bases). The V end was cut by 6 bases, the J end by 3 bases, with 17 bases between. Germline lookup yields CDR1 SGHTA and CDR2 FQGNSA. The CDR3 is made up of 15 amino acids. The CDR3 protein is CASRPPYRVDTEAFF. In DNA form, the CDR3 reads TGTGCCAGCAGGCCCCCTTACAGGGTGGACACTGAAGCTTTCTTT. The full variable domain, its missing parts supplied by reference TRBV7-2 and TRBJ1-1, is GAGVSQSPSNKVTEKGKDVELRCDPISGHTALYWYRQSLGQGLEFLIYFQGNSAPDKSGLPSDRFSAERTGGSVSTLTIQRTQQEDSAVYLCASRPPYRVDTEAFFGQGTRLTVV.

This clonotype was detected only a few times. The chain couples TRBV20-1 to TRBJ2-1; D is undetermined. Germline V gene lookup returns CDR1 DFQATT and CDR2 SNEGSKA (reference sequence). Trimming pared 0 bases from V and 5 bases from J, leaving 8 bases between. This CDR3 comprises 13 residues. DNA of the CDR3: TGCAGTGCTAGAGATAACAGCAACAATGAGCAGTTCTTC. Its protein product is CSARDNSNNEQFF.

V gene TRBV7-3 combines with J gene TRBJ2-1; 10 bases are a match to TRBD1. Germline values: CDR1 SGHTA, CDR2 FQGTGA. Trimming cost V 2 bases and J 5 bases; bases outside gene matches: 3. The CDR3 consists of 15 residues. This CDR3 is CASSLSGTGDNEQFF. In DNA, the CDR3 is TGTGCCAGCAGCTTATCCGGGACAGGGGACAATGAGCAGTTCTTC.

The rearrangement uses TRBV19 and TRBJ2-2, with 14 positions matching TRBD2. From germline, CDR1 is LNHDA and CDR2 SQIVND (reference sequence). The CDR3 consists of 17 residues. The trim removed 6 bases at V and 3 bases at J, leaving 6 bases unmatched. Here the CDR3 DNA reads TGTGCCAGTAGCCGACTAGCGGGAGGGCCTGACACCGGGGAGCTGTTTTTT. Translation: CASSRLAGGPDTGELFF.

As concerns this clonotype: Being one base from a much bigger clone, this may be a read error. J is TRBJ2-3 and V is TRBV7-2; D not certain. Germline V gene sequence: CDR1 SGHTA, CDR2 FQGNSA. The CDR3 runs 14 residues. V shed 1 base and J shed 2 bases, with 7 bases lying between them. CDR3 nucleotide sequence: TGTGCCAGCAGCTTAGAGCTTGTCACAGATACGCAGTATTTT. It codes for CASSLELVTDTQYF.

The sample holds a few counts of this clonotype. The chain combines TRBV20-1 with TRBJ2-5; 14 nucleotides match TRBD2. The CDR3 runs to 16 residues. Germline V gene sequence: CDR1 DFQATT, CDR2 SNEGSKA (reference sequence). The J segment lost 5 bases and the V segment lost 3 bases, leaving 8 bases of the junction unmatched. CDR3 residues: CSASGTSGRAGETQYF. The CDR3 bases are TGCAGTGCTAGCGGGACTAGCGGGAGAGCGGGCGAGACCCAGTACTTC.

The chain uses TRBV20-1 and TRBJ1-4, with TRBD1 as a possible D gene (5 bases). V was shortened by 7 bases and J by 2 bases, with 17 bases between the two germline ends. The length of the CDR3 is 15 residues. Germline CDR1 and CDR2: DFQATT and SNEGSKA (reference sequence). CDR3 region: CSGLGQWGTNEKLFF. The CDR3 DNA reads as TGCAGTGGCCTTGGGCAATGGGGGACTAATGAAAAACTGTTTTTT.

This clonotype is a singleton in its sample. V is TRBV7-3 and J is TRBJ2-7, with a tentative D call TRBD1 (6 bases). Trimming stripped 5 bases from V and 2 bases from J, with 16 bases between. This CDR3 has 15 residues. Germline V gives CDR1 SGHTA, CDR2 FQGTGA. The DNA of the CDR3 is TGTGCCAGCAGCCCAGTCGGGACAACTACCTACGAGCAGTACTTC. This sequence encodes CASSPVGTTTYEQYF.

This clonotype turned up a few times. The chain couples TRBV28 to TRBJ1-2; 7 nucleotides agree with TRBD1. CDR1 MDHEN and CDR2 SYDVKM come from the germline V gene. J gave up 5 bases and V 4 bases, and 7 bases lay outside the gene matches. The CDR3 runs to 14 residues. The CDR3 loop reads CASSSGQESYGYTF. DNA for the CDR3: TGTGCCAGCAGTTCCGGACAGGAATCATATGGCTACACCTTC.

Worth noting for this clonotype: One end of the junction is discordant with germline, which a read error may explain. This chain joins TRBV6-5 and TRBJ2-1, with D unclear. The CDR3 spans 13 residues. The germline V gene has CDR1 MNHEY and CDR2 SVGAGI. CDR3 region: CASSYTSDNEQFF. As DNA, the CDR3 is TGTGCCAGCAGTTACACCTCCGACAATGAGCAGTTCTTC.

This CDR3 is CASSPLAGVGYEQYF. CDR3 nucleotides: TGTGCCAGCTCACCACTAGCGGGAGTCGGCTACGAGCAGTACTTC. The chain has TRBV18 and TRBJ2-7, with 9 bases lining up with TRBD2. The CDR3 has 15 amino acids. Germline V gives CDR1 KGHSH, CDR2 LQKENI. The V segment lost 1 base and the J segment 3 bases; nucleotides outside the gene matches: 4.

This clonotype was detected many times. This sequence joins TRBV7-9 and TRBJ2-3; TRBD2 matches 7 bases. Germline V CDR1 and CDR2: SEHNR, FQNEAQ (reference sequence). This CDR3 is 17 amino acids long. Trimming took 0 bases from V and 6 from J; bases not matched to a gene: 12. The DNA of the CDR3 is TGTGCCAGCAGCTTAGCGGGGCCTAGCGGCCCGGAGGATACGCAGTATTTT. Amino acid sequence: CASSLAGPSGPEDTQYF.

This chain connects TRBV12-3 or TRBV12-4 to TRBJ1-1; tentatively, D is TRBD1 (6 bases). The CDR3 runs to 14 residues. Trimming took off 5 bases at V and 2 bases at J, with 12 bases between the two ends. This CDR3 is CASSPRGANTEAFF. DNA of the CDR3: TGTGCCAGCAGTCCCCGGGGGGCTAACACTGAAGCTTTCTTT.

The chain links TRBV7-2 to TRBJ1-1, with D hard to call. Germline loops: CDR1 SGHTA, CDR2 FQGNSA. This CDR3 is built from 13 residues. Trimming stripped 0 bases from V and 4 bases from J, with 6 bases between. In nucleotides, the CDR3 is TGTGCCAGCAGCTTAGCCCTGGCCACTGAAGCTTTCTTT. This gives the protein CASSLALATEAFF.

The CDR3 sequence is CASSPGTSGRGRETQYF. CDR3 nucleotide sequence: TGTGCCAGCAGCCCAGGGACTAGCGGGAGGGGAAGAGAGACCCAGTACTTC. This sequence joins TRBV28 and TRBJ2-5, with 16 nucleotides matching TRBD2. The germline CDR1 and CDR2 sequences are MDHEN and SYDVKM. The ends lost 6 bases at V and 4 bases at J; junction bases unmatched: 8. This CDR3 spans 17 amino acids.